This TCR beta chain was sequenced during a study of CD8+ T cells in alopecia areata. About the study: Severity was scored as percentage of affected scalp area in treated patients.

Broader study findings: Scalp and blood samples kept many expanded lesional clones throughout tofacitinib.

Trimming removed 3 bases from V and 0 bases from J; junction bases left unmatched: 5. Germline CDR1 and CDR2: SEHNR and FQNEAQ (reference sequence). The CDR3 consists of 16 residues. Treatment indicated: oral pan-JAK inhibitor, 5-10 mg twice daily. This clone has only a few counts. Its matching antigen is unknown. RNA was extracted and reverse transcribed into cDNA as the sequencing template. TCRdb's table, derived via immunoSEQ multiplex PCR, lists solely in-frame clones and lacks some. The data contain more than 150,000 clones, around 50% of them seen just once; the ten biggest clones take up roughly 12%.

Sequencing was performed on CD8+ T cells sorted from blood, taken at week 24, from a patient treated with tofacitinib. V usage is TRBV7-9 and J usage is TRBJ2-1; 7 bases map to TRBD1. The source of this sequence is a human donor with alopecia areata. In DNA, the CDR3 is TGTGCCAGCAGCTTCCCCCCAGGGGGCTCCTACAATGAGCAGTTCTTC. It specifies CASSFPPGGSYNEQFF.